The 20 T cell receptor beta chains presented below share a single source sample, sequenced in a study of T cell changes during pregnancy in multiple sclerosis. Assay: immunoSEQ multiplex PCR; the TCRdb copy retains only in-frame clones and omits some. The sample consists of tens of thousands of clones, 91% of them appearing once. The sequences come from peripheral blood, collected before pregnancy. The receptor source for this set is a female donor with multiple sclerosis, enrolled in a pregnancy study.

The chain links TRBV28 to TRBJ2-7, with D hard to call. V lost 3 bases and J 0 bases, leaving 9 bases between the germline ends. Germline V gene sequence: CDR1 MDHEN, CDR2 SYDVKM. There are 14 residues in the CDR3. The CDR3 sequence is CASSFGRSSYEQYF. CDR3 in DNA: TGTGCCAGCAGTTTCGGTAGGAGCTCCTACGAGCAGTACTTC.

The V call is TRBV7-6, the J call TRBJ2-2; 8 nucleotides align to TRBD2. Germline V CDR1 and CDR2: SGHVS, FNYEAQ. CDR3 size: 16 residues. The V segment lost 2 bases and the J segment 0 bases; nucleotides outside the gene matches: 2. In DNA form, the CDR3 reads TGTGCCAGCAGCTTAACGGGAGGGACGAACACCGGGGAGCTGTTTTTT. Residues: CASSLTGGTNTGELFF.

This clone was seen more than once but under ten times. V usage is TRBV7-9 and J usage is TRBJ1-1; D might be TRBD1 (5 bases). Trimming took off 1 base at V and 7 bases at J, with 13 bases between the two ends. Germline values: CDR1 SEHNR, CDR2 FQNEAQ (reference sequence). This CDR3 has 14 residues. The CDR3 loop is CASSLGGPGVEAFF. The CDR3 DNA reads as TGTGCCAGCAGCTTAGGGGGACCGGGAGTTGAAGCTTTCTTT.

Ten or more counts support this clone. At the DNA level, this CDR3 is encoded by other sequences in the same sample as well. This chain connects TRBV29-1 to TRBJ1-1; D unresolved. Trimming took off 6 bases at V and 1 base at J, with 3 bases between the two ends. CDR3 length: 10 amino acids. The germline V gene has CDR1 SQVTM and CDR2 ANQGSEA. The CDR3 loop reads CSVKNTEAFF. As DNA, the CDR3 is TGCAGCGTCAAGAACACTGAAGCTTTCTTT.

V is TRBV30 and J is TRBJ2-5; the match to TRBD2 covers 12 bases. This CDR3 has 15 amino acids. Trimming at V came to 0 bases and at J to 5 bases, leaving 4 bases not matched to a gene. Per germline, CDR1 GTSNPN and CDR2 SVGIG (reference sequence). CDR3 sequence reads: CAWSVLAGGWETQYF. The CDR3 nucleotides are TGTGCCTGGAGTGTACTAGCGGGAGGATGGGAGACCCAGTACTTC.

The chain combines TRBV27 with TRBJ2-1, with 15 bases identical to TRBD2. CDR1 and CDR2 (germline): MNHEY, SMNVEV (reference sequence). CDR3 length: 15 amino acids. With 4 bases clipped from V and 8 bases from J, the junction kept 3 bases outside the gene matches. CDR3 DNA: TGTGCCAGCAGTTCCGGACTAGCGGGGGGGCATGAGCAGTTCTTC. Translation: CASSSGLAGGHEQFF.

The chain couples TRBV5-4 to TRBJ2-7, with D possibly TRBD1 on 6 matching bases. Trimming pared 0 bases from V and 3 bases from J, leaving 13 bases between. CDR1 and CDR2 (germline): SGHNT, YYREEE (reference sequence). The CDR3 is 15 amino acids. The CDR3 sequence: CASSLAAGDGYEQYF. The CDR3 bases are TGTGCCAGCAGCTTGGCGGCAGGGGATGGCTACGAGCAGTACTTC.

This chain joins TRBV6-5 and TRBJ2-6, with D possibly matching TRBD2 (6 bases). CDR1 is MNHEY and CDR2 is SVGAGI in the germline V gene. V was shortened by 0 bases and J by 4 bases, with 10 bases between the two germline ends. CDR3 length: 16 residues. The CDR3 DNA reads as TGTGCCAGCAGTTACTCTGGCGGGAAAGGGGCCAACGTCCTGACTTTC. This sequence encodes CASSYSGGKGANVLTF.

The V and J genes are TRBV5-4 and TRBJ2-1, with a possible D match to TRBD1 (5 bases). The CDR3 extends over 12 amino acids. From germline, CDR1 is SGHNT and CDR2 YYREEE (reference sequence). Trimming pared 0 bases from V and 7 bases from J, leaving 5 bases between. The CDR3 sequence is CASSLDRNEQFF. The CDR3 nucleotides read TGTGCCAGCAGCTTGGACAGGAATGAGCAGTTCTTC.

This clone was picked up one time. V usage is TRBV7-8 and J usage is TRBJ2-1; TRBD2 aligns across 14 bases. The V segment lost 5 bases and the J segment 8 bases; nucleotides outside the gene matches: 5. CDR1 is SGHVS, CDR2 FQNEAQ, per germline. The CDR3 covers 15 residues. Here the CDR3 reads CASSLGLAGADEQFF. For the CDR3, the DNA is TGTGCCAGCAGCCTGGGACTAGCGGGAGCGGATGAGCAGTTCTTC.

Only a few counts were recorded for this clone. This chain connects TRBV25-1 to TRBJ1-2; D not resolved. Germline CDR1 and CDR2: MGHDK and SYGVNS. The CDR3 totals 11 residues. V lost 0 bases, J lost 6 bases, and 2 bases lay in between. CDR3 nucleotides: TGTGCCAGCAGTGAATACGATGGCTACACCTTC. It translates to CASSEYDGYTF.

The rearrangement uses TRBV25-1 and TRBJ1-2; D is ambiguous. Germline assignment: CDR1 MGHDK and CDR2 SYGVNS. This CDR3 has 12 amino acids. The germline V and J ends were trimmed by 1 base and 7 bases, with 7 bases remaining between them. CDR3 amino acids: CASSESPRGYTF. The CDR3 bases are TGTGCCAGCAGTGAATCCCCTCGTGGCTACACCTTC.

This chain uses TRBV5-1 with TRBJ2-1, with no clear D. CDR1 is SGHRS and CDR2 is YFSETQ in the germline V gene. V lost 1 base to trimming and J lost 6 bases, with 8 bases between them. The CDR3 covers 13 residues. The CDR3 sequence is CASSLLPSNEQFF. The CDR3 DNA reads TGCGCCAGCAGCTTGCTCCCTAGCAATGAGCAGTTCTTC.

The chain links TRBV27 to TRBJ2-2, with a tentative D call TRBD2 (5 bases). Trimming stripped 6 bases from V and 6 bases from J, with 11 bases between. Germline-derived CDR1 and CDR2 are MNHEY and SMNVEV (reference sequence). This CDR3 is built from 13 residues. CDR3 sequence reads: CASRADHAGELFF. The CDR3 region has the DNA TGTGCCAGCAGAGCGGACCACGCCGGGGAGCTGTTTTTT.

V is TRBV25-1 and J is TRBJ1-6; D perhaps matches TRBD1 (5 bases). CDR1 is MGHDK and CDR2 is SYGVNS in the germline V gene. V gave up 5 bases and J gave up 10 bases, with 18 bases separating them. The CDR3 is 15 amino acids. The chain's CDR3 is CASSPPGGVASPLHF. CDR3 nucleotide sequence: TGTGCCAGCAGTCCTCCTGGAGGGGTCGCCTCACCCCTCCACTTT.

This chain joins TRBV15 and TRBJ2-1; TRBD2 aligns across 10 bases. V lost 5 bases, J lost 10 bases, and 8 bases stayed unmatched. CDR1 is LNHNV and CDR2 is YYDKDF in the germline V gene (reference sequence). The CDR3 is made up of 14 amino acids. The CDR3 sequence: CATSDSGLAEEQFF. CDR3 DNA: TGTGCCACCAGCGACTCAGGACTAGCGGAAGAGCAGTTCTTC.

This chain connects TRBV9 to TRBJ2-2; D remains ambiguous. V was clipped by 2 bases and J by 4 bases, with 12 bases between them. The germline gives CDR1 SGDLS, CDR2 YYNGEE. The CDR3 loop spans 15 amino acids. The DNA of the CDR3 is TGTGCCAGCAGCGTCCCCCGCGCGATCACCGGGGAGCTGTTTTTT. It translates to CASSVPRAITGELFF.

The CDR3 protein is CASSPRSGSGAGTEAFF. DNA for the CDR3: TGTGCCAGCAGCCCTCGATCCGGATCTGGGGCTGGGACTGAAGCTTTCTTT. The chain carries TRBV27 and TRBJ1-1, with a possible D match to TRBD1 (5 bases). This CDR3 is 17 amino acids long. Trimming removed 6 bases from V and 5 bases from J, with 25 bases in between. The germline V gene has CDR1 MNHEY and CDR2 SMNVEV (reference sequence).

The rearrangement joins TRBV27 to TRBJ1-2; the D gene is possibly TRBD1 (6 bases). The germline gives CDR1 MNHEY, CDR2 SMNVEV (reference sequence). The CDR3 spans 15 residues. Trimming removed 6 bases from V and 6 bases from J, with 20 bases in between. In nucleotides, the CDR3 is TGTGCCAGCAGGTGGGGACAAGGGGCAAAGGATGGCTACACCTTC. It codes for CASRWGQGAKDGYTF.

CDR3 residues: CATRVPLSGANVLTF. CDR3 sequence (DNA): TGTGCCACCCGGGTTCCACTCTCTGGGGCCAACGTCCTGACTTTC. The chain links TRBV7-8 to TRBJ2-6; D is undetermined. Deletions cut 10 bases from V and 0 bases from J, with 13 bases between. Germline V gives CDR1 SGHVS, CDR2 FQNEAQ. CDR3 length: 15 residues.